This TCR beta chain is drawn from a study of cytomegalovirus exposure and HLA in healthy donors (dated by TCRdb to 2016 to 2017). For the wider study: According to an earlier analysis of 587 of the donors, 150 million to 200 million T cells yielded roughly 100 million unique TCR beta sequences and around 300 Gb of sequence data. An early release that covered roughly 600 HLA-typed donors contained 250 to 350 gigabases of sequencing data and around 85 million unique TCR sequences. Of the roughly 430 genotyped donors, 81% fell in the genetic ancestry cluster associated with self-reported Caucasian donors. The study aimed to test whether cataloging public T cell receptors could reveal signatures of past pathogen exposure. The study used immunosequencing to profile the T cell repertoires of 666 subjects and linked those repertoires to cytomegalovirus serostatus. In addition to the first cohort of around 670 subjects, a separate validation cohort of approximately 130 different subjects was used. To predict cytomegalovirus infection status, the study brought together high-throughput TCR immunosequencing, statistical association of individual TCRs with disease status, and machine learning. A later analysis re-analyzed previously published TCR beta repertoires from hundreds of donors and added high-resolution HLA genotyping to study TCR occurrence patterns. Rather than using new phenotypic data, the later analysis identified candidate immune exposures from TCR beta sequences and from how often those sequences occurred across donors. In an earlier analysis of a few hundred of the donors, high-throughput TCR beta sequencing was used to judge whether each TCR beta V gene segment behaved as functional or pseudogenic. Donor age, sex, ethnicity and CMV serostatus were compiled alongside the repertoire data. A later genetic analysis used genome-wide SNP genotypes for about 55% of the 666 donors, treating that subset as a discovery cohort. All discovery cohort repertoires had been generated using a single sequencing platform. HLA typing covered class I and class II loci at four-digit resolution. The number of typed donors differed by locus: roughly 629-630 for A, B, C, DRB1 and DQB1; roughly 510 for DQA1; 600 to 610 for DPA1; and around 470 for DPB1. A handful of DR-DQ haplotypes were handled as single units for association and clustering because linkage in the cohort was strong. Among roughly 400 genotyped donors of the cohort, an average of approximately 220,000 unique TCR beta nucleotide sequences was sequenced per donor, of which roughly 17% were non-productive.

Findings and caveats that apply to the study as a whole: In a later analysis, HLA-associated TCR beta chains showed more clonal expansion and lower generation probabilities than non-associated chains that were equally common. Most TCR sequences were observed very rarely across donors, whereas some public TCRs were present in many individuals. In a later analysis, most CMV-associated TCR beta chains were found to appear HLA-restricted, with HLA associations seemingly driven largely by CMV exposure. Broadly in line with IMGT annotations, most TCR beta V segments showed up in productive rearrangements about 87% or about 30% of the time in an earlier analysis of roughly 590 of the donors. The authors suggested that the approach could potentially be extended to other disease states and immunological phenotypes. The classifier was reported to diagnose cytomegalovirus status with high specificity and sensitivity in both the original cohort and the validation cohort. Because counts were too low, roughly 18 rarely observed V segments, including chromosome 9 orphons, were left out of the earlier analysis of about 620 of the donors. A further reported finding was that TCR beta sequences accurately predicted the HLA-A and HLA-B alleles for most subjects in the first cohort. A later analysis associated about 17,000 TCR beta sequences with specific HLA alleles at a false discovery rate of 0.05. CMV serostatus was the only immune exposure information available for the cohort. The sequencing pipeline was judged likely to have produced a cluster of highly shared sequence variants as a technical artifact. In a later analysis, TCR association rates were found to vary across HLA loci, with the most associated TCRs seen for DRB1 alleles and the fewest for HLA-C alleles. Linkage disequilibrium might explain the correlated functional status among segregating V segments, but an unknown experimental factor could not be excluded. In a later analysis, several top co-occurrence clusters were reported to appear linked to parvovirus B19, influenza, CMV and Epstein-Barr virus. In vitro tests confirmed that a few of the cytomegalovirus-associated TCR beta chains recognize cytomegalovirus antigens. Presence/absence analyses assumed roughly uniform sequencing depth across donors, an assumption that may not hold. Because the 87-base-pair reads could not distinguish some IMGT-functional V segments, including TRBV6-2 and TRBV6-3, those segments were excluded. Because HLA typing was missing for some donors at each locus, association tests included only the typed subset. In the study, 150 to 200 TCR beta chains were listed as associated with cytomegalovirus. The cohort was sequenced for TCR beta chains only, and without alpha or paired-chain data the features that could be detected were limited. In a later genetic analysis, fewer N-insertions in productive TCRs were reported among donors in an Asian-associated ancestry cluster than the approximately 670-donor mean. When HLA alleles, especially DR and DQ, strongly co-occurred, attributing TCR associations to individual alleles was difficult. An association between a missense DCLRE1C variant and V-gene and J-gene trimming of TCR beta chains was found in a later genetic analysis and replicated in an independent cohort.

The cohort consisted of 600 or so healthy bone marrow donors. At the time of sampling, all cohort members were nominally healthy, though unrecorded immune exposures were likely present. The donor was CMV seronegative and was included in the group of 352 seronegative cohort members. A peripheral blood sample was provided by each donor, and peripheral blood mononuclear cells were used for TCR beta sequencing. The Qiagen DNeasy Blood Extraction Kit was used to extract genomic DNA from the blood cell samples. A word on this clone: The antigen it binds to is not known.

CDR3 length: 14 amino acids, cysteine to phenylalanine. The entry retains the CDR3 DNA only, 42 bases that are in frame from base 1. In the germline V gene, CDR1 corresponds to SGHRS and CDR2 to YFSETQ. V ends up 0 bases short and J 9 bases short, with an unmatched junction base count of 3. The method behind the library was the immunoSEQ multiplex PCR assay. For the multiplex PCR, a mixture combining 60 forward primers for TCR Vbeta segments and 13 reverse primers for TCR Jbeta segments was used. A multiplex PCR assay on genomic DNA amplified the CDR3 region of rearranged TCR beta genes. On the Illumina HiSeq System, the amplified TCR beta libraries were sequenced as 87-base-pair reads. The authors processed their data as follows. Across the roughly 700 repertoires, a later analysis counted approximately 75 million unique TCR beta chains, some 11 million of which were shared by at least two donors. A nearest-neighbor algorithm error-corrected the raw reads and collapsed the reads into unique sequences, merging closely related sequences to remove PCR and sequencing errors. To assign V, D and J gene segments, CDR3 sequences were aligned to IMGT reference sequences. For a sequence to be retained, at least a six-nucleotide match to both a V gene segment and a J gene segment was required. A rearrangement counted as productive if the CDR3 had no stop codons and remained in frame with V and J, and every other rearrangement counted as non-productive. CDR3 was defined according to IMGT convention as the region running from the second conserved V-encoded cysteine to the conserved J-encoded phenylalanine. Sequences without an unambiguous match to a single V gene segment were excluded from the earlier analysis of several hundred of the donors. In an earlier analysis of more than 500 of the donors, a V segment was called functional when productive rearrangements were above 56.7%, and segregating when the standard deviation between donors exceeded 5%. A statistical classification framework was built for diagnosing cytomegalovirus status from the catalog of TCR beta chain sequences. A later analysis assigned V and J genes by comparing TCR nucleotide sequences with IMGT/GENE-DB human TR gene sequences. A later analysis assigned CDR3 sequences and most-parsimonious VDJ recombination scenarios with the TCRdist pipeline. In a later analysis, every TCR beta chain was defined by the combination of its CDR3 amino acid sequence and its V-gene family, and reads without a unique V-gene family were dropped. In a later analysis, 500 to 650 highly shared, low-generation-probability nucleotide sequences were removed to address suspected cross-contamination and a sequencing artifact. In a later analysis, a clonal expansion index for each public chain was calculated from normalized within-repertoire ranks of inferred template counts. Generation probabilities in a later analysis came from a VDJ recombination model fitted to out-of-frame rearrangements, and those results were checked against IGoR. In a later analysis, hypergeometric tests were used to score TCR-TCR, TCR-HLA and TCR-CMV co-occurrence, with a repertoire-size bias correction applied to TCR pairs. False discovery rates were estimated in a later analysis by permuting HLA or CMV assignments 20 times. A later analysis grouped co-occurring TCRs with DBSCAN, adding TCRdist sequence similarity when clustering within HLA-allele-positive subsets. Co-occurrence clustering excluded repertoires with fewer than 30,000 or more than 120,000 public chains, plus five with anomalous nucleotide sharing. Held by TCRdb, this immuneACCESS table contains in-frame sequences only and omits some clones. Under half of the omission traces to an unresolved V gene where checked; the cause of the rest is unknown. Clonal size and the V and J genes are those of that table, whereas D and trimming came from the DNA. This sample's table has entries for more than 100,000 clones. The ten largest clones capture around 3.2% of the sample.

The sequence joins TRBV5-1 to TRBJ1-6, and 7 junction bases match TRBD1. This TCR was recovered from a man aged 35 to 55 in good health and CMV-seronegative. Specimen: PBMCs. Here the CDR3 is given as CASSLGQGSSPLHF. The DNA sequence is TGCGCCAGCAGCTTGGGACAGGGAAGTTCACCCCTCCACTTT.